Shown below are 12 T cell receptor beta chains from a single sample sequenced in a study of OX40 agonist ivuxolimab in advanced cancers. The protocol was immunoSEQ multiplex PCR, while the TCRdb copy is restricted to in-frame clones and leaves out a portion. The profile shows some 67,000 clones, roughly 88% of them singletons. Sequences were derived from CD4+ or CD8+ T cells sorted from blood, sampled in a trial of the OX40 agonist ivuxolimab. The source of these receptors is an adult with an advanced solid tumor such as melanoma, head and neck, liver or kidney cancer.

This rearrangement joins TRBV11-2 to TRBJ1-2; no clear D gene. Germline CDR1 SGHAT, CDR2 FQNNGV. The CDR3 is 16 amino acids. With 5 bases removed from V and 8 bases from J, the gap between germline ends came to 24 bases. CDR3 in amino acids: CASSHGHPTGLGGYTF. CDR3 sequence (DNA): TGTGCCAGCAGCCACGGGCATCCCACCGGTTTGGGGGGCTACACCTTC.

The genes are TRBV4-2 and TRBJ2-2; D assignment may be TRBD1 or TRBD2 (6 bases each). The CDR3 extends over 15 amino acids. Germline V lookup: CDR1 LGHNA, CDR2 YNFKEQ. V was pared by 4 bases and J by 4 bases, with 13 bases between. The CDR3 DNA reads as TGTGCCAGCAGCCCCCGGGGGCCGGGCACCGGGGAGCTGTTTTTT. The encoded protein is CASSPRGPGTGELFF.

The V gene is TRBV14, the J gene TRBJ2-3; no definite D call. From germline, CDR1 is SGHDN and CDR2 FVKESK. The V end was cut by 1 base, the J end by 4 bases, with 9 bases between. The CDR3 runs to 14 residues. The CDR3 sequence is CASSQGSLADTQYF. CDR3 bases: TGTGCCAGCAGCCAAGGATCGCTGGCAGATACGCAGTATTTT. Supplemented by reference TRBV14 and TRBJ2-3, the full variable domain reads EAGVTQFPSHSVIEKGQTVTLRCDPISGHDNLYWYRRVMGKEIKFLLHFVKESKQDESGMPNNRFLAERTGGTYSTLKVQPAELEDSGVYFCASSQGSLADTQYFGPGTRLTVL.

The J gene is TRBJ2-1, the V gene TRBV30; TRBD1 might be the D (5 bases). V lost 0 bases, J lost 2 bases, and 14 bases lay in between. Germline V lookup: CDR1 GTSNPN, CDR2 SVGIG (reference sequence). The length of the CDR3 is 16 residues. CDR3 protein: CAWSVANMDTYNEQFF. The CDR3 region has the DNA TGTGCCTGGAGTGTCGCGAATATGGACACCTACAATGAGCAGTTCTTC.

In this sample, this clone turned up once. This chain uses TRBV10-3 with TRBJ2-3, with 8 bases lining up with TRBD2. V was pared by 10 bases and J by 5 bases, with 5 bases of the junction left unmatched. The length of the CDR3 is 12 residues. Germline lookup yields CDR1 ENHRY and CDR2 SYGVKD. CDR3 residues: CATGGGLDTQYF. In DNA form, the CDR3 reads TGTGCCACGGGCGGGGGGCTAGATACGCAGTATTTT.

The V gene is TRBV6-1, the J gene TRBJ2-5; no definite D call. The CDR3 spans 12 residues. From germline, CDR1 is MNHNS and CDR2 SASEGT. V was shortened by 3 bases and J by 2 bases, with 4 bases between the two germline ends. As DNA, the CDR3 is TGTGCCAGCAGTGAGATTCAAGAGACCCAGTACTTC. Translation: CASSEIQETQYF.

The gene calls are TRBV7-2 and TRBJ2-1; tentative D call: TRBD2 (6 bases). The CDR3 has 14 residues. The germline V gene has CDR1 SGHTA and CDR2 FQGNSA. Trimming left V 3 bases short and J 9 bases short, with 15 bases between. The CDR3 DNA reads TGTGCCAGCAGCTTGGGGGACTTTAGCGGTGAGCAGTTCTTC. As protein: CASSLGDFSGEQFF.

The V call is TRBV30, the J call TRBJ1-4; 7 bases fit TRBD1. The CDR3 is 15 amino acids. With V trimmed by 4 bases and J by 3 bases, 8 bases remained unmatched. Germline loops: CDR1 GTSNPN, CDR2 SVGIG (reference sequence). The CDR3, as DNA: TGTGCCTGGAACAAGGGGGCCGAGTCTAATGAAAAACTGTTTTTT. It is translated as CAWNKGAESNEKLFF.

The chain carries TRBV2 and TRBJ1-1; D call uncertain. Germline CDR1 SNHLY, CDR2 FYNNEI. CDR3 size: 13 residues. Between the trimmed V and J ends, which lost 7 bases and 0 bases, there was a span of 9 bases. The CDR3 nucleotides read TGTGCCAGCACCTTGTATATGAACACTGAAGCTTTCTTT. Protein product: CASTLYMNTEAFF. Using reference TRBV2 and TRBJ1-1 for the parts outside the CDR3, the full variable domain is EPEVTQTPSHQVTQMGQEVILRCVPISNHLYFYWYRQILGQKVEFLVSFYNNEISEKSEIFDDQFSVERPDGSNFTLKIRSTKLEDSAMYFCASTLYMNTEAFFGQGTRLTVV.

The chain employs TRBV5-5 and TRBJ2-1; no clear D gene. Trimming stripped 1 base from V and 1 base from J, with 9 bases between. Germline CDR1 is SGHKS and CDR2 is YYEKEE (reference sequence). CDR3 length equals 15 residues. CDR3 sequence (DNA): TGTGCCAGCAGCTTGTATGGGGTTTCCTACAATGAGCAGTTCTTC. It specifies CASSLYGVSYNEQFF.

The gene calls are TRBV28 and TRBJ1-5; 8 bases are a match to TRBD1. Germline-derived CDR1 and CDR2 are MDHEN and SYDVKM. This CDR3 has 15 residues. The V gene end was trimmed by 6 bases and the J gene end by 2 bases; junction bases not matched to a gene: 6. This chain's CDR3 is CASRRQGSGNQPQHF. CDR3 DNA: TGTGCCAGCAGAAGACAGGGGTCCGGCAATCAGCCCCAGCATTTT.

This clone was detected once. This sequence joins TRBV5-1 and TRBJ2-2, with unresolved D. CDR3 length: 13 residues. Germline values: CDR1 SGHRS, CDR2 YFSETQ. The V end lost 4 bases, the J end lost 5 bases, and 9 bases lay between the germline ends. The CDR3 reads CASSPRETGELFF. CDR3 coding DNA: TGCGCCAGCAGCCCACGAGAGACCGGGGAGCTGTTTTTT.